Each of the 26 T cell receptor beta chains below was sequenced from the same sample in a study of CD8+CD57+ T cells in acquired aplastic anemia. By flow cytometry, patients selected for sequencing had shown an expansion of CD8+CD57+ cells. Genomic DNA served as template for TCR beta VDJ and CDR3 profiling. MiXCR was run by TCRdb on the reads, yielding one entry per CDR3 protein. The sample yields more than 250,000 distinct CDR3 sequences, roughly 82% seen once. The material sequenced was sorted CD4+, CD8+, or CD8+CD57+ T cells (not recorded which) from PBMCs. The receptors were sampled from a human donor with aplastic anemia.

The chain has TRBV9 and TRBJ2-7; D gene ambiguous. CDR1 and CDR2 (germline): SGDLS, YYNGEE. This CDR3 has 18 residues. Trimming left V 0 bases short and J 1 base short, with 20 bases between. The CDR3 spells CASSVGPDTQYLSYEQYV. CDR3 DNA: TGTGCCAGCAGCGTAGGGCCAGATACGCAATACCTTTCCTACGAGCAGTACGTC.

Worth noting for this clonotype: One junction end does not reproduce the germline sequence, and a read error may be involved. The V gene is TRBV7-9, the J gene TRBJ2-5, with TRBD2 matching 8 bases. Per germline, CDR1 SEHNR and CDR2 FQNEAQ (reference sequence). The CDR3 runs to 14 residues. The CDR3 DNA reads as TGTGCCAGCAGCTTTCAAAGTCGCGGGGGGAGCGAGGAGTTC. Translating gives CASSFQSRGGSEEF.

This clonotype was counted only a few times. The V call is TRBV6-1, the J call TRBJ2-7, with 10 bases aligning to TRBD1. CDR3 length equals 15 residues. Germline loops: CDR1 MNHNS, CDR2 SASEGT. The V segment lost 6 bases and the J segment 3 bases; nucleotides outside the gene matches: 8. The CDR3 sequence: CASSPGTGEDYEQYF. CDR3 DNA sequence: TGTGCCAGCAGCCCCGGGACAGGGGAGGACTACGAGCAGTACTTC.

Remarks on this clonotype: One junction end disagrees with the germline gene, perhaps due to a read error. The CDR3 DNA reads TGTGCCAGCGGGGGAGGGGGCACAGATACGCAGTTT. Translating it yields CASGGGGTDTQF. This chain connects TRBV9 to TRBJ2-4, with D perhaps being TRBD1 or TRBD2 (7 bases each). The CDR3 loop spans 12 amino acids. Germline CDR1 reads SGDLS; CDR2 reads YYNGEE. Variable domain in full (rest from reference TRBV9 and TRBJ2-4): DSGVTQTPKHLITATGQRVTLRCSPRSGDLSVYWYQQSLDQGLQFLIQYYNGEERAKGNILERFSAQQFPDLHSELNLSSLELGDSALYFCASGGGGTDTQFGAGTRLSVL.

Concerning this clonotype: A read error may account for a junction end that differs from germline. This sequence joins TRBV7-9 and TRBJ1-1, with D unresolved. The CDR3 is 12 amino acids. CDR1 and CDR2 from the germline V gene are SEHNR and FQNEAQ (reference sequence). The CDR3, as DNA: TGTGCCAGCAGCCTAGCAGGCACTGAAGCTTTCTTT. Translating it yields CASSLAGTEAFF.

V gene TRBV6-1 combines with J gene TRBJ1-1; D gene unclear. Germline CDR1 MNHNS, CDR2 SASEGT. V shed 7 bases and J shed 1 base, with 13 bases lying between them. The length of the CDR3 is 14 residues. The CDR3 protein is CASTLTVGNTEAFF. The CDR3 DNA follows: TGTGCCAGCACCCTTACAGTGGGGAACACTGAAGCTTTCTTT.

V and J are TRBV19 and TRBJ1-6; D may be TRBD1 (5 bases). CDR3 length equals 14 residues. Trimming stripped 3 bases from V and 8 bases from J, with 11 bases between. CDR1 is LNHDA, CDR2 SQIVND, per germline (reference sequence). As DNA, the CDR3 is TGTGCCAGTAGTATTAGGGGCCCTGATTCACCCCTCCACTTT. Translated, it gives CASSIRGPDSPLHF.

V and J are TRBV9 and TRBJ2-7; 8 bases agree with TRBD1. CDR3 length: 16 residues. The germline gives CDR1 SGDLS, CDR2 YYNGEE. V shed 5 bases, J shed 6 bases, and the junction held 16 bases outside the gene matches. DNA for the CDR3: TGTGCCAGCAGGACAGGGGCACAGGCAAACCTGGCCGAGCAGTACGTC. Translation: CASRTGAQANLAEQYV.

CDR3 coding DNA: TGTGCCAGCAGCCATACAGACAGGCAGTATTTT. It specifies CASSHTDRQYF. This chain links TRBV5-6 with TRBJ2-3, with a possible D match to TRBD1 (5 bases). The CDR3 has 11 residues. Trimming cost V 4 bases and J 11 bases, with 11 bases left between them. Germline CDR1 SGHDT, CDR2 YYEEEE.

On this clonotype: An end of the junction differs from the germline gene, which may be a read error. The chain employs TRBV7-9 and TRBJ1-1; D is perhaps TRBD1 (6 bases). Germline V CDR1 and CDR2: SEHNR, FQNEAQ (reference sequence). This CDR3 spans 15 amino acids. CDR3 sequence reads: CAGSSDPGHRLTAFF. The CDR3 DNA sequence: TGTGCCGGCAGCTCCGATCCGGGACACCGTTTAACTGCCTTCTTT. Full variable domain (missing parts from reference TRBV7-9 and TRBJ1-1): DTGVSQNPRHKITKRGQNVTFRCDPISEHNRLYWYRQTLGQGPEFLTYFQNEAQLEKSRLLSDRFSAERPKGSFSTLEIQRTEQGDSAMYLCAGSSDPGHRLTAFFGQGTRLTVV.

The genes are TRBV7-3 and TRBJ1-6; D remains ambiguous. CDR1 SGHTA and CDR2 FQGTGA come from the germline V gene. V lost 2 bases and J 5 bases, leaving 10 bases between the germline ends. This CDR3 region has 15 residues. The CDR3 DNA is TGTGCCAGCAGCTTATTGGGCAGAAATAATTCACCCCTCCACTTT. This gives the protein CASSLLGRNNSPLHF.

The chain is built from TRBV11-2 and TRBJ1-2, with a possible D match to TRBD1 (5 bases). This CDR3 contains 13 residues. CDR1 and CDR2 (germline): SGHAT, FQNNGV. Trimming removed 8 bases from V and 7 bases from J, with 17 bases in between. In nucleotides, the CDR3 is TGTGCCAGCGGGGACGGGGTCACAGGTGGCTACACCTTC. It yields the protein CASGDGVTGGYTF.

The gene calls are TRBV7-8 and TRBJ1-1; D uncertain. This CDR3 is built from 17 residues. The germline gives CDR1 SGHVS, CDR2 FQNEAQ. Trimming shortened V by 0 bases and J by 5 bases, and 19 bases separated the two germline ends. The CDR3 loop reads CASSLAGGPDTQTEAFF. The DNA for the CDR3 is TGTGCCAGCAGCTTAGCGGGAGGTCCCGATACGCAGACTGAAGCTTTCTTT.

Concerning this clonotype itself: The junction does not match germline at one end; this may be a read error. The CDR3 nucleotides read TGCGCCAGCAGCTTTACTAGCGCAATGAGAGATACGCAGTATTTT. Translation gives CASSFTSAMRDTQYF. V gene TRBV5-4 combines with J gene TRBJ2-3, with 7 bases lining up with TRBD2. The length of the CDR3 is 15 residues. Germline V lookup: CDR1 SGHNT, CDR2 YYREEE (reference sequence).

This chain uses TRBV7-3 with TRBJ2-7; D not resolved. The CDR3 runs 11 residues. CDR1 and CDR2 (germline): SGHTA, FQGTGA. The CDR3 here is CASRDTSEENV. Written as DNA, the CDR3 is TGTGCCAGCAGAGATACTTCAGAGGAGAACGTC.

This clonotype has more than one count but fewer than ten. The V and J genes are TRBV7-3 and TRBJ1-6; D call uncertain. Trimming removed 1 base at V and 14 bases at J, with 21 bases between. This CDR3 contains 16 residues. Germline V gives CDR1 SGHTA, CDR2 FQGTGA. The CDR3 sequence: CASSLSRATSSTSLHF. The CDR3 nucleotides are TGTGCCAGCAGCTTAAGTAGGGCTACGAGCAGTACTTCCCTCCACTTT. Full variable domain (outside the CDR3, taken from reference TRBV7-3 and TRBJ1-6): GAGVSQTPSNKVTEKGKYVELRCDPISGHTALYWYRQSLGQGPEFLIYFQGTGAADDSGLPNDRFFAVRPEGSVSTLKIQRTERGDSAVYLCASSLSRATSSTSLHFGNGTRLTVT.

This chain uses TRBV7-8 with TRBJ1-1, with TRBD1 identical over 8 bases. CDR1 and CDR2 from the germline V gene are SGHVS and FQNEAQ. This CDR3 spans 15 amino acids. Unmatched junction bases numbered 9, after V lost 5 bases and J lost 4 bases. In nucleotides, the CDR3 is TGTGCCAGCAGCAGAGATCGGACAGGGACCACTGAAGCTTTCTTT. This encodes CASSRDRTGTTEAFF. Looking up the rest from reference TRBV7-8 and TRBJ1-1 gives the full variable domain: GAGVSQSPRYKVAKRGQDVALRCDPISGHVSLFWYQQALGQGPEFLTYFQNEAQLDKSGLPSDRFFAERPEGSVSTLKIQRTQQEDSAVYLCASSRDRTGTTEAFFGQGTRLTVV.

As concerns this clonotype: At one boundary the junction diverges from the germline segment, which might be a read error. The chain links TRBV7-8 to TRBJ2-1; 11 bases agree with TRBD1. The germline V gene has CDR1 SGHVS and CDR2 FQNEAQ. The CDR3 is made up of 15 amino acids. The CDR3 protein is CATSIEGQGGNEQFF. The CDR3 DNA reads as TGTGCCACCAGCATAGAGGGACAGGGGGGCAATGAGCAGTTCTTT.

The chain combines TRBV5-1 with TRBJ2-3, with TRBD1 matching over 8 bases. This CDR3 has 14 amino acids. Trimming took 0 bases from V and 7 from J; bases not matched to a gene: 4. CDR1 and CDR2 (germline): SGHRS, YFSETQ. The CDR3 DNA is TGCGCCAGCAGCTTGGGGACAGGGACCTATACGCAGTATTTT. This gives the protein CASSLGTGTYTQYF.

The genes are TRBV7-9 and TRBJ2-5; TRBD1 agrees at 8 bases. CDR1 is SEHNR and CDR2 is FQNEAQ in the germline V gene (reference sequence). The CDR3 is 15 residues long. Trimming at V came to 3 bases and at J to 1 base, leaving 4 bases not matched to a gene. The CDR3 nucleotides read TGTGCCAGCAGCTTTCGGACAGGGCCCCAAGAGACCCAGTACTTC. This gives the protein CASSFRTGPQETQYF.

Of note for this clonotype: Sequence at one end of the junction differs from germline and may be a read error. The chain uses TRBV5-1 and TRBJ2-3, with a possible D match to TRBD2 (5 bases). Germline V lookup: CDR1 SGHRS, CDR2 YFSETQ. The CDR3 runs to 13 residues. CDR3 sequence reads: CASGPRGTDTQYF. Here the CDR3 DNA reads TGTGCCAGCGGCCCCCGGGGAACAGATACGCAGTATTTT. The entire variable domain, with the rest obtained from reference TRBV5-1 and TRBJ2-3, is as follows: KAGVTQTPRYLIKTRGQQVTLSCSPISGHRSVSWYQQTPGQGLQFLFEYFSETQRNKGNFPGRFSGRQFSNSRSEMNVSTLELGDSALYLCASGPRGTDTQYFGPGTRLTVL.

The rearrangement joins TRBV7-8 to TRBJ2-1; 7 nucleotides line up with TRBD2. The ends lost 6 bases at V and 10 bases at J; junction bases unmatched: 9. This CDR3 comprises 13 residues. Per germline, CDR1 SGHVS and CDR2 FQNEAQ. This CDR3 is CASSDAGVHEQFF. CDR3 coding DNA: TGTGCCAGCAGTGATGCGGGGGTTCACGAGCAGTTCTTC.

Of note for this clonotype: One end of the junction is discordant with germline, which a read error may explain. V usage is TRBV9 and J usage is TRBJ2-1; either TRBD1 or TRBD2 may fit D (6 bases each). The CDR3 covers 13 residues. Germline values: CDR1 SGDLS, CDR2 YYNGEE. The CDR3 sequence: CASSDEGGGDHTF. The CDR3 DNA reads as TGTGCCAGCAGCGATGAGGGGGGAGGTGACCACACCTTC. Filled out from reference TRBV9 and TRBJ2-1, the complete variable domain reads DSGVTQTPKHLITATGQRVTLRCSPRSGDLSVYWYQQSLDQGLQFLIQYYNGEERAKGNILERFSAQQFPDLHSELNLSSLELGDSALYFCASSDEGGGDHTFGPGTRLTVL.

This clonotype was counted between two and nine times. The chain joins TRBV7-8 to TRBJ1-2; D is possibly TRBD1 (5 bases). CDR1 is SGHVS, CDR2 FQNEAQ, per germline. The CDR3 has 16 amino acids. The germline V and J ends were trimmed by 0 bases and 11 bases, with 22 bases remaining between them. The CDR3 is CASSLAGDPDTQYYTF. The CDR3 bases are TGTGCCAGCAGCTTAGCGGGGGATCCCGATACGCAGTATTACACCTTC.

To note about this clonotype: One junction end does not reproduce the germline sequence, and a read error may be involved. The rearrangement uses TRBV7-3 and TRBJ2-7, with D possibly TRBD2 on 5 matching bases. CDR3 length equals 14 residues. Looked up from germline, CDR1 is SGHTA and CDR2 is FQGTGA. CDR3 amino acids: CASSCRRSGYGQYF. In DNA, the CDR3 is TGTGCCAGCAGCTGTCGAAGAAGCGGCTACGGGCAGTACTTC. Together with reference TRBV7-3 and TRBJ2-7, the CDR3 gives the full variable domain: GAGVSQTPSNKVTEKGKYVELRCDPISGHTALYWYRQSLGQGPEFLIYFQGTGAADDSGLPNDRFFAVRPEGSVSTLKIQRTERGDSAVYLCASSCRRSGYGQYFGPGTRLTVT.

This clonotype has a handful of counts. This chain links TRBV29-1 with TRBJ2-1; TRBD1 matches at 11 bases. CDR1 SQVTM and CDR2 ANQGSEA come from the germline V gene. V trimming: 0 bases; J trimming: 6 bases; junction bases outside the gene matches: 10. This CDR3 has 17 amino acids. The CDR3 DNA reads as TGCAGCGTTGAAGATGGAGTCGGGACAGGGGGTTTCAATGAGCAGTTCTTC. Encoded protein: CSVEDGVGTGGFNEQFF.